The entry that follows covers one T cell receptor (beta chain) sequence. The target antigen is unknown. This entry is derived from a study of vaccination and CD4 T cells after COVID-19. The V and J ends lost 4 bases and 4 bases, in that order; junction bases with no gene match: 8. The CDR3 extends over 15 amino acids. CDR1 is MNHEY, CDR2 SVGEGT, per germline. An Oncomine TCR Beta short-read assay was used to sequence the DNA from cultured CD4+ T cells. From the PCR reads, TCRdb called clonotypes with MiXCR, one entry per CDR3 protein. The table has about 21,000 distinct CDR3 sequences, 38% seen once. Regarding treatment: roughly 11-day PBMC culture with coronavirus spike peptide pools or control peptides (ViraFEST assay).

The input for sequencing was CD4+ T cells from blood, cultured in vitro, taken before SARS-CoV-2 vaccination. This receptor was taken from a human donor who had recovered from COVID-19. This sequence joins TRBV6-2 or TRBV6-3 and TRBJ2-5; 8 bases are a match to TRBD1. CDR3 residues: CASSSNGQGPETQYF. CDR3 bases: TGTGCCAGCAGTTCGAATGGACAGGGTCCAGAGACCCAGTACTTC.